These 25 T cell receptor beta chains were sequenced from one sample in a study of blood T cells in healthy people across ages. The authors ran a second PCR of 7 to 11 cycles using a sample-barcoded 5' primer and a J-beta primer mix. TCRdb itself ran the 5' RACE reads through MiXCR, one entry per CDR3 protein. The sample lists 1.5 million to 2 million distinct CDR3 sequences; 28% were seen once. The sequenced material came from blood. The receptors here all came from a woman aged 30 to 39 in good health.

V and J are TRBV27 and TRBJ1-2; a weak D match, TRBD1 (5 bases). CDR3 size: 14 residues. Germline assignment: CDR1 MNHEY and CDR2 SMNVEV (reference sequence). V lost 8 bases to trimming and J lost 7 bases, with 20 bases between them. DNA of the CDR3: TGTGCCAGCGGTTCCAGTGGCAGGGCAACTGGCTACACCTTC. This encodes CASGSSGRATGYTF.

This clonotype was seen repeatedly, ten times or more. V and J are TRBV10-3 and TRBJ1-2, with 9 bases aligning to TRBD1. Germline V gene lookup returns CDR1 ENHRY and CDR2 SYGVKD. V was pared by 4 bases and J by 3 bases, with 9 bases of the junction left unmatched. This CDR3 has 16 amino acids. In DNA, the CDR3 is TGTGCCATCAGTGCCTTGAAACAGGGGGCTGACTATGGCTACACCTTC. Translated, it gives CAISALKQGADYGYTF.

This rearrangement joins TRBV6-2 or TRBV6-3 to TRBJ2-1, with D hard to call. Germline assignment: CDR1 MNHEY and CDR2 SVGEGT. The length of the CDR3 is 12 residues. The germline V and J ends were trimmed by 7 bases and 3 bases, with 7 bases remaining between them. The CDR3 region is CASKRDYNEQFF. CDR3 DNA: TGTGCCAGCAAACGCGACTACAATGAGCAGTTCTTC.

Written as DNA, the CDR3 is TGTGCCAGCAGTGGGGAGAACGGAGGGTCAGGGGAGCTGTTTTTT. It encodes CASSGENGGSGELFF. V usage is TRBV2 and J usage is TRBJ2-2; perhaps TRBD2 as D (6 bases). CDR1 is SNHLY and CDR2 is FYNNEI in the germline V gene. Trimming left V 4 bases short and J 8 bases short, with 17 bases between. There are 15 residues in the CDR3.

V usage is TRBV3-1 and J usage is TRBJ2-1, with TRBD2 matching over 9 bases. Germline V gene data show CDR1 as LGHDT and CDR2 as YNNKEL (reference sequence). CDR3 length equals 16 residues. V shed 3 bases and J 2 bases; nucleotides not matched to a gene: 5. CDR3 in DNA: TGTGCCAGCAGCCAGGGCGGGGGGGGCCCCTACAATGAGCAGTTCTTC. Its protein is CASSQGGGGPYNEQFF.

The chain employs TRBV24-1 and TRBJ2-5, with D perhaps assigned TRBD1 or TRBD2 (5 bases each). The V gene lost 6 bases and the J gene lost 4 bases, with 11 bases spanning the gap. CDR1 and CDR2 from the germline V gene are KGHDR and SFDVKD. This CDR3 spans 13 amino acids. The CDR3 reads CATSPGTRETQYF. The CDR3 nucleotides are TGTGCCACCAGTCCAGGGACGAGAGAGACCCAGTACTTC.

J is TRBJ1-5 and V is TRBV20-1; possible D gene TRBD1, 5 bases. The CDR3 length is 16 residues. Deletions cut 5 bases from V and 4 bases from J, with 21 bases between. Germline V CDR1 and CDR2: DFQATT, SNEGSKA (reference sequence). The CDR3 DNA follows: TGCAGTGCTTCCAGTGCGGGGGTCGCCCTTAATCAGCCCCAGCATTTT. It specifies CSASSAGVALNQPQHF.

This clonotype was seen a handful of times. The chain is built from TRBV7-3 and TRBJ2-3; 8 bases agree with TRBD1. This CDR3 has 15 amino acids. Germline V gives CDR1 SGHTA, CDR2 FQGTGA. V lost 7 bases and J lost 2; bases outside the gene matches: 8. CDR3 loop: CASTLGQGNTDTQYF. CDR3 sequence (DNA): TGTGCCAGCACTCTCGGACAGGGAAACACAGATACGCAGTATTTT.

CDR3 residues: CASSYPRTGSVIQYF. CDR3 DNA: TGTGCCAGCAGTTACCCTCGAACGGGTAGTGTCATTCAGTACTTC. The chain carries TRBV6-6 and TRBJ2-4; D uncertain. Trimming stripped 2 bases from V and 9 bases from J, with 17 bases between. The CDR3 is 15 amino acids. The germline CDR1 and CDR2 sequences are MNHNY and SVGAGI (reference sequence).

The chain combines TRBV24-1 with TRBJ1-2; possible D gene TRBD1, 5 bases. Per germline, CDR1 KGHDR and CDR2 SFDVKD. This CDR3 has 14 residues. Trimming removed 4 bases at V and 5 bases at J, with 13 bases between. The CDR3 spells CATSEHDSTYGYTF. The CDR3 DNA follows: TGTGCCACCAGTGAACATGACAGCACTTATGGCTACACCTTC.

This clonotype was detected many times. The chain employs TRBV29-1 and TRBJ1-2; tentatively, D is TRBD1 (5 bases). The CDR3 contains 14 residues. The germline V and J ends were trimmed by 7 bases and 5 bases, with 20 bases remaining between them. Germline loops: CDR1 SQVTM, CDR2 ANQGSEA. CDR3 sequence (DNA): TGCAGCGATCAGGGCCCGCGAGTCAGATATGGCTACACCTTC. It is translated as CSDQGPRVRYGYTF.

J is TRBJ2-7 and V is TRBV11-2, with TRBD2 identical over 7 bases. Trimming took 4 bases from V and 0 from J; bases not matched to a gene: 6. The germline CDR1 and CDR2 sequences are SGHAT and FQNNGV. This CDR3 comprises 15 residues. CDR3: CASSSTSVSSYEQYF. CDR3 bases: TGTGCCAGCAGCTCTACTAGCGTAAGCTCCTACGAGCAGTACTTC.

The V call is TRBV21-1, the J call TRBJ1-1; the D call in the table, TRBD1, was not verified against the DNA. TRBV21-1 is tagged as a pseudogene. The CDR3 sequence is 14 residues long. The CDR3 DNA reads TGTGCCAGCAGCAAAAACCCCGGGGACACTGAAGCTTTCTTT. Translating it yields CASSKNPGDTEAFF.

The V and J genes are TRBV5-1 and TRBJ1-1; 7 bases are shared with TRBD1. CDR1 and CDR2 (germline): SGHRS, YFSETQ. Trimming took 3 bases from V and 3 from J; bases not matched to a gene: 5. There are 14 residues in the CDR3. Written as DNA, the CDR3 is TGCGCCAGCAGCTGGACAGGTTATTACACTGAAGCTTTCTTT. This gives the protein CASSWTGYYTEAFF. Combining the CDR3 with reference TRBV5-1 and TRBJ1-1 gives the whole variable domain KAGVTQTPRYLIKTRGQQVTLSCSPISGHRSVSWYQQTPGQGLQFLFEYFSETQRNKGNFPGRFSGRQFSNSRSEMNVSTLELGDSALYLCASSWTGYYTEAFFGQGTRLTVV.

This clonotype was seen only a few times. The chain recombines TRBV7-6 with TRBJ2-4, with D perhaps TRBD2 (5 bases). The J call may be wrong; the DNA end is better matched by TRBJ2-7. The germline gives CDR1 SGHVS, CDR2 FNYEAQ. This CDR3 spans 15 amino acids. As DNA, the CDR3 is TGTGCCAGCAGCCCCCTGGCGGGTCAAAGAGCCGAGCAGTACTTC. Residues: CASSPLAGQRAEQYF.

This clonotype was observed many times. The V gene is TRBV27, the J gene TRBJ2-7; tentatively, D is TRBD1 or TRBD2 (5 bases each). V was trimmed by 5 bases and J by 6 bases, leaving 26 bases between them. The germline V gene has CDR1 MNHEY and CDR2 SMNVEV (reference sequence). The CDR3 spans 17 residues. CDR3 nucleotide sequence: TGTGCCAGCAGTCCTTACCCTTTTAGGGACGGCGGTCGCGAGCAGTACTTC. Translation gives CASSPYPFRDGGREQYF.

V gene TRBV5-5 combines with J gene TRBJ1-1; TRBD1 aligns across 8 bases. The CDR3 loop spans 15 amino acids. The germline gives CDR1 SGHKS, CDR2 YYEKEE (reference sequence). J gave up 5 bases and V 4 bases, and 10 bases lay outside the gene matches. CDR3 bases: TGTGCCAGCAGCAAGACAACAGGGGGAGAAACTGAAGCTTTCTTT. This translates into CASSKTTGGETEAFF.

The chain recombines TRBV28 with TRBJ1-2; perhaps TRBD1 as D (5 bases). Germline-derived CDR1 and CDR2 are MDHEN and SYDVKM. The CDR3 runs 15 residues. The ends were cut back, 2 bases at V and 3 bases at J, with 13 bases in the middle. The CDR3 DNA sequence: TGTGCCAGCAGTTTACCGGGCAGGGAAGACTATGGCTACACCTTC. This codes for CASSLPGREDYGYTF.

V is TRBV5-1 and J is TRBJ2-3, with 10 bases matching TRBD2. Germline CDR1 SGHRS, CDR2 YFSETQ. The length of the CDR3 is 18 residues. Unmatched junction bases numbered 16, after V lost 4 bases and J lost 5 bases. CDR3 amino acids: CASSKYQRGGPYGDTQYF. CDR3 nucleotide sequence: TGCGCCAGCAGCAAATACCAGCGGGGGGGCCCGTATGGAGATACGCAGTATTTT.

Remarks on this clonotype: Since a much larger clone is just one base distant, this may be a read error. The conserved final phenylalanine or tryptophan is absent from the CDR3, which likely points to a read error. The chain has TRBV29-1 and TRBJ2-1; D is undetermined. V was pared by 2 bases and J by 8 bases, with 7 bases between. The germline gives CDR1 SQVTM, CDR2 ANQGSEA. The CDR3 is made up of 11 amino acids. CDR3 region: CSVEHTDEQFL. Here the CDR3 DNA reads TGCAGCGTTGAACATACGGATGAGCAGTTCTTA.

This clonotype was counted ten times or more. The chain is built from TRBV15 and TRBJ2-3, with 9 bases lining up with TRBD2. V dropped 5 bases and J dropped 3; count of bases not matched to a gene: 9. CDR1 is LNHNV, CDR2 YYDKDF, per germline (reference sequence). This CDR3 is 16 amino acids long. As DNA, the CDR3 is TGTGCCACCAGCGGGATTAGCGGGAGTGTTACAGATACGCAGTATTTT. It translates to CATSGISGSVTDTQYF. The variable domain in full, completed from reference TRBV15 and TRBJ2-3, reads DAMVIQNPRYQVTQFGKPVTLSCSQTLNHNVMYWYQQKSSQAPKLLFHYYDKDFNNEADTPDNFQSRRPNTSFCFLDIRSPGLGDTAMYLCATSGISGSVTDTQYFGPGTRLTVL.

This clonotype was detected many times. This chain connects TRBV5-1 to TRBJ2-7; 7 bases agree with TRBD1. Germline-derived CDR1 and CDR2 are SGHRS and YFSETQ. The CDR3 totals 14 residues. V lost 3 bases to trimming and J lost 12 bases; unmatched junction nucleotides: 15. CDR3 sequence reads: CASSSAGGQVGLYF. CDR3 bases: TGCGCCAGCAGCTCAGCCGGAGGACAGGTGGGGTTGTACTTC.

The V and J genes are TRBV29-1 and TRBJ2-3; 14 nucleotides agree with TRBD2. The CDR3 spans 20 residues. V trimming: 0 bases; J trimming: 2 bases; junction bases outside the gene matches: 13. Germline-derived CDR1 and CDR2 are SQVTM and ANQGSEA. In DNA, the CDR3 is TGCAGCGTTGAAGATTGGTCACCCCGACTAGCGGGGGGGCCCACAGATACGCAGTATTTT. It is translated as CSVEDWSPRLAGGPTDTQYF.

This sequence joins TRBV6-6 and TRBJ2-3; a possible D gene is TRBD2 (6 bases). The CDR3 is made up of 15 amino acids. Trimming shortened V by 7 bases and J by 0 bases, and 14 bases separated the two germline ends. Germline V CDR1 and CDR2: MNHNY, SVGAGI (reference sequence). CDR3 region: CASIHGGSSTDTQYF. The CDR3, as DNA: TGTGCCAGCATCCACGGGGGAAGTAGCACAGATACGCAGTATTTT.

This clonotype was seen a few times. The chain uses TRBV20-1 and TRBJ2-4; 7 nucleotides line up with TRBD2. Germline values: CDR1 DFQATT, CDR2 SNEGSKA (reference sequence). Unmatched junction bases numbered 12, after V lost 5 bases and J lost 5 bases. This CDR3 region has 15 residues. DNA for the CDR3: TGCAGTGCTTCTCACTTTGGGGGGGTCCAAAACATTCAGTACTTC. Protein: CSASHFGGVQNIQYF.